This section outlines one TCR beta chain sequence together with its context. The sample is drawn from a study of cytomegalovirus exposure and HLA in healthy donors. A multiplex PCR was run with 60 Vbeta primers and 13 Jbeta primers. Sequencing used immunoSEQ multiplex PCR; TCRdb keeps in-frame clones, though not all of them. The sample has 270,000 or so clones; just over 85% are singletons. Sample: PBMCs. The TCR was taken from a middle-aged man in good health and CMV-seropositive.

DNA of the CDR3: TGTGCCAGCAGTCTAACTAGGGTGCCCTACAATGAGCAGTTCTTC. Translating it yields CASSLTRVPYNEQFF. The chain employs TRBV27 and TRBJ2-1; D is possibly TRBD2 (5 bases). In germline, CDR1 is MNHEY, CDR2 SMNVEV (reference sequence). Deletions cut 5 bases from V and 2 bases from J, with 13 bases between. The length of the CDR3 is 15 residues.